The 8 T cell receptor beta chains below were found in one sample sequenced in a study of blood T cell repertoires in COVID-19. The assay was immunoSEQ multiplex PCR, and TCRdb's table has in-frame clones only and misses some. There are fewer than 700,000 clones in the sample; about 89% occur only once, and under 8.5% lies in the top ten. The specimen was peripheral blood. Source of these receptors: a woman between 50 and 59 years old with COVID-19, enrolled during active disease.

This clone is a singleton in its sample. This rearrangement joins TRBV5-1 to TRBJ1-1, with D tentatively TRBD1 (5 bases). CDR1 is SGHRS, CDR2 YFSETQ, per germline. The CDR3 consists of 14 residues. V was trimmed by 1 base and J by 3 bases, leaving 10 bases between them. CDR3 DNA sequence: TGCGCCAGCAGCTTGAGCAGGGCTCACACTGAAGCTTTCTTT. It encodes CASSLSRAHTEAFF.

The chain carries TRBV6-6 and TRBJ1-6, with 9 positions matching TRBD1. With V trimmed by 6 bases and J by 7 bases, 4 bases remained unmatched. Germline assignment: CDR1 MNHNY and CDR2 SVGAGI (reference sequence). The CDR3 sequence is 14 residues long. CDR3 DNA: TGTGCCAGCAGCCAGGGACAGGGAAATTCACCCCTCCACTTT. Amino acid sequence: CASSQGQGNSPLHF.

A few counts support this clone. This chain connects TRBV18 to TRBJ1-4; unclear D gene. Between the trimmed V and J ends, which lost 3 bases and 4 bases, there was a span of 15 bases. The CDR3 totals 16 residues. Germline V gene sequence: CDR1 KGHSH, CDR2 LQKENI. The DNA of the CDR3 is TGTGCCAGCTCACCGCCCGGAGACCCCATTAATGAAAAACTGTTTTTT. Amino acids: CASSPPGDPINEKLFF.

This rearrangement joins TRBV9 to TRBJ2-7; TRBD1 matches 9 bases. This CDR3 has 15 amino acids. Per the germline V gene, CDR1 is SGDLS and CDR2 is YYNGEE. V lost 3 bases, J lost 0 bases, and 4 bases stayed unmatched. CDR3 residues: CASSEGTGSSYEQYF. In DNA, the CDR3 is TGTGCCAGCAGCGAGGGGACAGGGAGCTCCTACGAGCAGTACTTC.

This clone appeared a single time. V usage is TRBV7-2 and J usage is TRBJ1-5; D is possibly TRBD1 (6 bases). The CDR3 loop spans 15 amino acids. V lost 1 base and J 6 bases, leaving 13 bases between the germline ends. CDR1 is SGHTA, CDR2 FQGNSA, per germline. The CDR3 here is CASSLGGPTSQPQHF. The CDR3, as DNA: TGTGCCAGCAGCTTAGGGGGGCCCACAAGTCAGCCCCAGCATTTT.

Worth noting for this clone: The sample carries other DNA sequences with the same CDR3. CDR3 region: CASSPRRGNTEAFF. As DNA, the CDR3 is TGTGCCAGCAGCCCCCGACGAGGGAACACTGAAGCTTTCTTT. The gene calls are TRBV6-5 and TRBJ1-1; D is undetermined. Germline CDR1 reads MNHEY; CDR2 reads SVGAGI. The CDR3 is 14 amino acids. V lost 6 bases and J lost 1, with 12 bases in between.

V and J are TRBV25-1 and TRBJ1-3, with 8 bases lining up with TRBD1. Germline CDR1 MGHDK, CDR2 SYGVNS. V lost 4 bases, J lost 4 bases, and 3 bases stayed unmatched. This CDR3 has 14 residues. The CDR3 coding sequence is TGTGCCAGCAGTGTATCAGGGGGCGGAAACACCATATATTTT. The encoded protein is CASSVSGGGNTIYF.

The chain has TRBV3-1 (or the pseudogene TRBV3-2) and TRBJ2-7; maybe TRBD1 (5 bases). Trimming took off 0 bases at V and 6 bases at J, with 12 bases between the two ends. CDR1 is LGHDT, CDR2 YNNKEL, per germline (reference sequence). This CDR3 has 14 residues. The CDR3 loop reads CASSQDAGNPEQYF. The CDR3 DNA is TGTGCCAGCAGCCAAGATGCAGGGAACCCCGAGCAGTACTTC.